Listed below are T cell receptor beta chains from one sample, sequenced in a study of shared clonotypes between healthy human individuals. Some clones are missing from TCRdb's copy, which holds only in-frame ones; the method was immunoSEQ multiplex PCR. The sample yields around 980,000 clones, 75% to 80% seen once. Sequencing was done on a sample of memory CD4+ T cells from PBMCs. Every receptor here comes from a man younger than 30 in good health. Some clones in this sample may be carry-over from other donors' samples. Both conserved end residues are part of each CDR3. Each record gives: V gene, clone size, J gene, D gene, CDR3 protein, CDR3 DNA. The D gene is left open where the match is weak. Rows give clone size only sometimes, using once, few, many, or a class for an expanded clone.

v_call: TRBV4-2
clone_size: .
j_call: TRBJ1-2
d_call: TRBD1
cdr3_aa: CASSQEGPGGVRYGYTF
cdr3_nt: TGTGCCAGCAGCCAAGAAGGTCCAGGGGGGGTTAGGTATGGCTACACCTTC

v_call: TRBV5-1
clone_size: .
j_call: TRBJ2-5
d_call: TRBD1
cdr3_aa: CASSGGQMETQYF
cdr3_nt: TGCGCCAGCAGCGGGGGACAGATGGAGACCCAGTACTTC

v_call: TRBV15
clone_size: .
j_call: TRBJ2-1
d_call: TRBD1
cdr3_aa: CATSSEWTGSFDEQFF
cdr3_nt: TGTGCCACCAGCAGTGAATGGACAGGGAGCTTCGATGAGCAGTTCTTC

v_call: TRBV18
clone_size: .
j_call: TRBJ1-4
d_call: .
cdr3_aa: CASSSDSGINEKLFF
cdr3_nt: TGTGCCAGCTCATCAGACAGCGGAATAAATGAAAAACTGTTTTTT

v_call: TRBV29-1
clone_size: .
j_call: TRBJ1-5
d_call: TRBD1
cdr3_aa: CSVSTGGRYQPQHF
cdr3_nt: TGCAGCGTGAGCACAGGGGGCAGGTATCAGCCCCAGCATTTT

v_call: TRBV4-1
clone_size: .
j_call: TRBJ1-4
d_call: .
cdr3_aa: CASSQDPRERELFF
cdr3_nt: TGCGCCAGCAGCCAAGATCCCCGCGAGAGGGAACTGTTTTTT

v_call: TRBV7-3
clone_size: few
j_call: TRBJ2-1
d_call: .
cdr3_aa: CASSDLGGRVNEQFF
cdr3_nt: TGTGCCAGCAGCGACTTGGGAGGCAGGGTCAATGAGCAGTTCTTC

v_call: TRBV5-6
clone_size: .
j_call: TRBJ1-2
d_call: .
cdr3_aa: CASSLGSVNYGYTF
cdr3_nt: TGTGCCAGCAGCTTGGGTTCGGTAAACTATGGCTACACCTTC

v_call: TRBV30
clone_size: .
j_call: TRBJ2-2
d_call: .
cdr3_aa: CAWSAQGGELFF
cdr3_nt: TGTGCCTGGAGTGCCCAGGGTGGGGAGCTGTTTTTT

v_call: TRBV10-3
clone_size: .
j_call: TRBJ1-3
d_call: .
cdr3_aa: CAISDPNLTGTGNTIYF
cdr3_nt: TGTGCCATCAGTGACCCCAACCTCACAGGGACTGGAAACACCATATATTTT

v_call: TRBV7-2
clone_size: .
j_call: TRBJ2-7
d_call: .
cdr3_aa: CASTWTPGAEQYF
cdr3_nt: TGTGCCAGCACTTGGACCCCCGGGGCCGAGCAGTACTTC

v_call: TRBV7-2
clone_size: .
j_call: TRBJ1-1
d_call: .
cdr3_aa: CASSLGLMNTEAFF
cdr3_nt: TGTGCCAGCAGCTTAGGTTTGATGAACACTGAAGCTTTCTTT

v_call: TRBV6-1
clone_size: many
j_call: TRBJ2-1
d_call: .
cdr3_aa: CASSAPITLSSYNEQFF
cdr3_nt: TGTGCCAGCAGTGCGCCAATTACACTGAGCTCCTACAATGAGCAGTTCTTC

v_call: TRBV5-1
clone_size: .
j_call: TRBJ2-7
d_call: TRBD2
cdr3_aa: CASSRFPGTSYEQYF
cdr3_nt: TGCGCCAGCAGCCGCTTCCCCGGGACTAGCTACGAGCAGTACTTC

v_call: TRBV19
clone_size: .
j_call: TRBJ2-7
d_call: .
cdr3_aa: CASSIRESYEQYF
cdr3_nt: TGTGCCAGTAGTATAAGAGAGTCCTACGAGCAGTACTTC

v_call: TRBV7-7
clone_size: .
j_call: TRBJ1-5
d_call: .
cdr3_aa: CASSQKRDQPQHF
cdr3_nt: TGTGCCAGCAGCCAGAAAAGGGATCAGCCCCAGCATTTT

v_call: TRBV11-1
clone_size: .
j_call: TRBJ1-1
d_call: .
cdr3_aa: CASSLSSMMNTEAFF
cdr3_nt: TGTGCCAGCAGCTTATCTTCGATGATGAACACTGAAGCTTTCTTT

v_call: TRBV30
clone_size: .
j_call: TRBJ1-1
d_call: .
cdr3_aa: CAWSVRKNTEAFF
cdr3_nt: TGTGCCTGGAGTGTCCGGAAAAACACTGAAGCTTTCTTT

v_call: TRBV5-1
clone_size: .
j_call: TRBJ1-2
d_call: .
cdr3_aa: CASSLGDVLYGYTF
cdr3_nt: TGCGCCAGCAGCTTGGGGGACGTTCTCTATGGCTACACCTTC

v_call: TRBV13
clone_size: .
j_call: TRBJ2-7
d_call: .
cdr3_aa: CASSREQGSYEQYF
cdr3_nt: TGTGCCAGCAGCCGCGAACAGGGATCCTACGAGCAGTACTTC

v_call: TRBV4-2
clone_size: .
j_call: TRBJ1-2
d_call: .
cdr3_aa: CASSQDQIGQGGGYTF
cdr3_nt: TGTGCCAGCAGCCAAGATCAAATAGGGCAGGGTGGGGGCTACACCTTC

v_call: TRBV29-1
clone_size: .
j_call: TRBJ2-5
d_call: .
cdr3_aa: CSTEWGGGGETQYF
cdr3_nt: TGCAGCACCGAATGGGGCGGAGGCGGGGAGACCCAGTACTTC

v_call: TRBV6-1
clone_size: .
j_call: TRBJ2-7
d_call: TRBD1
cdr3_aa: CATGKVGQGAYEQYF
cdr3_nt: TGTGCCACTGGAAAGGTTGGACAGGGGGCTTACGAGCAGTACTTC

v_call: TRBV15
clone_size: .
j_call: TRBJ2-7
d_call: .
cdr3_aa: CATSRAVGLSEQYF
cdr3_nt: TGTGCCACCAGCAGAGCAGTGGGACTTTCCGAGCAGTACTTC

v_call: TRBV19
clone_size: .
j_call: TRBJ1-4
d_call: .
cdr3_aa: CASREPGGNEKLFF
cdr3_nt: TGTGCCAGTAGGGAGCCCGGAGGGAATGAAAAACTGTTTTTT

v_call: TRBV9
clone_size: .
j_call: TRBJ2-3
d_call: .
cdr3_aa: CASSVEGGSPQYF
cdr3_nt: TGTGCCAGCAGCGTAGAGGGGGGGAGCCCGCAGTATTTT

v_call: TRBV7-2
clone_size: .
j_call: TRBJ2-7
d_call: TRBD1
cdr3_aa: CASSRGTGTYEQYF
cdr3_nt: TGTGCCAGCAGCCGAGGGACAGGGACCTACGAGCAGTACTTC

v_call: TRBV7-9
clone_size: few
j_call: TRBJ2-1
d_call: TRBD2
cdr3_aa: CASSSLRLAQFF
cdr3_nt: TGTGCCAGCAGCTCGCTCCGACTAGCGCAGTTCTTC

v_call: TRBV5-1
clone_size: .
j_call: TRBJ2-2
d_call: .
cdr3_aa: CASSLGQTGELFF
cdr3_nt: TGCGCCAGCAGTCTTGGACAGACCGGGGAGCTGTTTTTT

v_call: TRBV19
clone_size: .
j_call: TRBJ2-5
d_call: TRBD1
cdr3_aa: CASGRDRGETQYF
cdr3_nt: TGTGCCAGTGGCCGGGACAGGGGAGAGACCCAGTACTTC

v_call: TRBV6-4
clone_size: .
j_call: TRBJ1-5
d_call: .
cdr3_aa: CASSEEGGQPQHF
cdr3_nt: TGTGCCAGCAGTGAGGAGGGGGGGCAGCCCCAGCATTTT

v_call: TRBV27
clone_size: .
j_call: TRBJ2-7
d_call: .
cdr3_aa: CASSLGEGSYEQYF
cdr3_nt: TGTGCCAGCAGTTTAGGCGAGGGATCCTACGAGCAGTACTTC

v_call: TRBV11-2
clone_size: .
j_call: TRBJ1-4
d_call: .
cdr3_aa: CASSLQPATGEKLFF
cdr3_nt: TGTGCCAGCAGCCTCCAACCGGCGACTGGCGAAAAACTGTTTTTT

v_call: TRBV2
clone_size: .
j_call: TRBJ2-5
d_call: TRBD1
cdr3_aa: CASNHRGETQYF
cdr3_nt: TGTGCCAGCAACCACAGGGGCGAGACCCAGTACTTC

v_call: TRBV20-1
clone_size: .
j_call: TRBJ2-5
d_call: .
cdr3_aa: CSARDRAQYF
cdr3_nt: TGCAGTGCTAGAGATCGGGCCCAGTACTTC

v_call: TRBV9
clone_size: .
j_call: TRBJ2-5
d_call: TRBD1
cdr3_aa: CASSPDRGWETQYF
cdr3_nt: TGTGCCAGCAGCCCGGACAGGGGATGGGAGACCCAGTACTTC

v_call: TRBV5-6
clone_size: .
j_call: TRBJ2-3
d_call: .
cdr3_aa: CASSPTDRSSTDTQYF
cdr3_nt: TGTGCCAGCAGCCCCACGGACCGAAGTAGCACAGATACGCAGTATTTT

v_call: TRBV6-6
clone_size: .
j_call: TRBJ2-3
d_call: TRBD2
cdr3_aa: CASRPLRERSTDTQYF
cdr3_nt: TGTGCCAGCAGACCCTTGCGGGAGCGTAGCACAGATACGCAGTATTTT

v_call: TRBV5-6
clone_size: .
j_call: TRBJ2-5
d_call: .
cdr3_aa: CASSEVGLNAETQYF
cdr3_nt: TGTGCCAGCAGTGAAGTGGGACTCAACGCCGAGACCCAGTACTTC

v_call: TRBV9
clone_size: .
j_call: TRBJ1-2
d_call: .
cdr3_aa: CASSATGYGGYTF
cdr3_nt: TGTGCCAGCAGCGCAACAGGGTATGGTGGCTACACCTTC

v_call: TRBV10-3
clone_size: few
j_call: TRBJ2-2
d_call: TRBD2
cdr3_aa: CAISERRLEGAGGGTGELFF
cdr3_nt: TGTGCCATCAGTGAGCGCCGATTGGAGGGAGCGGGAGGGGGTACCGGGGAGCTGTTTTTT

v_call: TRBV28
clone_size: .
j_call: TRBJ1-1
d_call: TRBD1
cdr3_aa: CASSGDRGQTEAFF
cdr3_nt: TGTGCCAGCAGTGGTGACAGGGGGCAAACTGAAGCTTTCTTT

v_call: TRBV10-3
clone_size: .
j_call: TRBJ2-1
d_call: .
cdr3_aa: CAIRLGLESAGEQFF
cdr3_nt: TGTGCCATCAGGCTGGGCCTAGAATCCGCAGGTGAGCAGTTCTTC

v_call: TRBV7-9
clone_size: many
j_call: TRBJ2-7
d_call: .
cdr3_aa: CASSSRAEGEYF
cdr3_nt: TGTGCCAGCAGCTCACGGGCCGAGGGGGAGTACTTC

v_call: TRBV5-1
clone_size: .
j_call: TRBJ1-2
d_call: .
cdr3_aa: CASSLVLQGHRRDGYTF
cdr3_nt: TGCGCCAGCAGCTTGGTGTTACAGGGACATCGCAGGGATGGCTACACCTTC

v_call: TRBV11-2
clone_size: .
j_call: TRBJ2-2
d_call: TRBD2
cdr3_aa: CASSPGLAYTGELFF
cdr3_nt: TGTGCCAGCAGCCCGGGACTAGCATACACCGGGGAGCTGTTTTTT

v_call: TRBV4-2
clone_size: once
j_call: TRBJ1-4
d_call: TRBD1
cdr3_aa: CASSQEGGTANEKLFF
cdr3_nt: TGTGCCAGCAGCCAAGAGGGGGGGACAGCTAATGAAAAACTGTTTTTT

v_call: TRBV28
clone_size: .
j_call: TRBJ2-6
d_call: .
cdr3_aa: CASSLIGAGANVLTF
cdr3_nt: TGTGCCAGCAGTTTAATCGGGGCTGGGGCCAACGTCCTGACTTTC

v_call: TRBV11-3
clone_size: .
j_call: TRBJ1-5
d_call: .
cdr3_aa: CASSPRDPLGNQPQHF
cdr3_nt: TGTGCCAGCAGCCCTCGGGACCCCCTGGGCAATCAGCCCCAGCATTTT

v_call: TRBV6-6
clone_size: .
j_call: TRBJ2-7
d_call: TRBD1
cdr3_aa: CASSGRDRGNEQYF
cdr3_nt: TGTGCCAGCAGTGGCCGGGACAGGGGAAACGAGCAGTACTTC

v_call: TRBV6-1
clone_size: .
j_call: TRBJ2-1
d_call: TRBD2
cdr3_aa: CASSAPVLAESYNEQFF
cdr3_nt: TGTGCCAGCAGTGCTCCGGTCCTAGCGGAGTCCTACAATGAGCAGTTCTTC

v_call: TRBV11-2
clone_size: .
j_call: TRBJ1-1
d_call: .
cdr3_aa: CASSLRQLMNTEAFF
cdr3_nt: TGTGCCAGCAGCTTACGACAGTTAATGAACACTGAAGCTTTCTTT

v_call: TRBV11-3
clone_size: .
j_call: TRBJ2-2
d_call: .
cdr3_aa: CASSFGGLNTGELFF
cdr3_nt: TGTGCCAGCAGCTTTGGGGGATTGAACACCGGGGAGCTGTTTTTT

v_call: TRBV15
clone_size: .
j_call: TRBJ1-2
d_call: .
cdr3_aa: CATSRSDRHGYTF
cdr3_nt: TGTGCCACCAGCAGATCCGACAGACACGGCTACACCTTC

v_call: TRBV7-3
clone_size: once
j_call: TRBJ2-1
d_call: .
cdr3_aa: CASSLGGMGDEQFF
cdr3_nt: TGTGCCAGCAGCTTAGGCGGGATGGGGGATGAGCAGTTCTTC

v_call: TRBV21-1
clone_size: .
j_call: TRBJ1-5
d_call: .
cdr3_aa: CASSPSRGQPKYYQPQHF
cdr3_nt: TGTGCCAGCAGCCCCTCCAGAGGGCAGCCGAAGTACTATCAGCCCCAGCATTTT

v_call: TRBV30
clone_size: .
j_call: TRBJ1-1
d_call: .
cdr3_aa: CAWSPMRGTAEALF
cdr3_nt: TGTGCCTGGAGTCCCATGAGGGGCACAGCTGAAGCCCTCTTT